This T cell receptor beta chain was obtained from a study of HIV-infected children after antiretroviral therapy interruption. Study summary: Weeks 0, 12, interruption end (24 or 48), and about 3 years post-study gave interruption-arm samples.

This clonotype was seen more than once but under ten times. As yet, its antigen is unknown. The CDR3 is made up of 13 amino acids. Germline CDR1 SGHTA, CDR2 FQGNSA. V lost 4 bases, J lost 6 bases, and 6 bases stayed unmatched. Overall study results and limits: Naive CD4+ CDR3 sharing between time points fell after interruption began.

Specified treatment: PENTA 11 planned treatment interruption arm or continuous ART arm. Naive CD4+ CD45RA+ CD45RO- T cells were sorted from thawed PBMCs. RNA-based 3' RACE libraries used unique molecular identifiers. TCRdb passed the 3' RACE reads through MiXCR, listing each CDR3 protein once. The sample lists around 50,000 distinct CDR3 sequences; approximately 4% were seen once. Here the sequenced sample was CD45RA+ CD4+ T cells from PBMCs, pooled from several time points, taken from a donor given antiretroviral therapy, either interrupted or continuous. Subset specified: naive CD4+ CD45RA+ CD45RO- T cells. This TCR derives from a pool of human donors with HIV. J is TRBJ2-7 and V is TRBV7-2; 7 nucleotides agree with TRBD1. CDR3 in DNA: TGTGCCAGCAGCTCGGGACAGCTCCGCGAGCAGTACTTC. Translated: CASSSGQLREQYF.